The text below deals with one TCR beta chain. Antigen unknown. These data belong to a study of cytomegalovirus exposure and HLA in healthy donors. The germline V and J ends were trimmed by 1 base and 0 bases, with 10 bases remaining between them. The CDR3 contains 15 residues. In germline, CDR1 is SGHRS, CDR2 YFSETQ. Study-level findings and limits: Donors belonging to an Asian-associated ancestry cluster reportedly showed fewer N-insertions in productive TCRs than the roughly 670-donor mean, according to what a later analysis found.

Primers for the PCR totalled 60 Vbeta and 13 Jbeta. Assay: immunoSEQ multiplex PCR; the TCRdb copy retains only in-frame clones and omits some. The table includes about 140,000 clones, over 75% detected once. This TCR derives from a man aged 30-40 years in good health and CMV-seronegative. The source material was PBMCs. The chain carries TRBV5-1 and TRBJ1-1, with D tentatively TRBD1 (6 bases). CDR3 coding DNA: TGCGCCAGCAGCTTGATTCAGGGGATGAACACTGAAGCTTTCTTT. Amino acids: CASSLIQGMNTEAFF.